This TCR beta chain was observed in a study of blood T cell repertoires in COVID-19. In its sample, this clone was seen a few times. The CDR3 runs to 16 residues. Germline CDR1 and CDR2: MGHRA and YSYEKL. The V and J ends lost 0 bases and 0 bases respectively, with 9 bases between them. Authors' data handling: It was from reference gene primer amplification that nucleated cell counts were estimated. The data were produced by immunoSEQ multiplex PCR, yet TCRdb's version contains in-frame clones alone and is incomplete. V and J calls and clone size follow that table, whereas D and trimming were derived from the DNA. Among approximately 77,000 clones listed, roughly 78% were seen once.

The J gene is TRBJ1-5, the V gene TRBV4-1; D is unresolved. The sequenced material came from peripheral blood. The receptor comes from a woman between 65 and 79 years old with acute or convalescent COVID-19. DNA of the CDR3: TGCGCCAGCAGCCAAGAAGAGGGTTTTAGCAATCAGCCCCAGCATTTT. It codes for CASSQEEGFSNQPQHF.